This TCR beta chain was sequenced for a study of OX40 agonist ivuxolimab in advanced cancers. Across the study: A history of anti-PD-1, anti-PD-L1 or anti-CTLA-4 therapy was acceptable, and roughly 40% had some.

Sequenced by immunoSEQ multiplex PCR; TCRdb stores in-frame clones only, minus some. This table has 70,000 or so clones, about 80% appearing once. This clone came up once. The target antigen is unknown. The CDR3 runs 12 residues. Trimming took off 7 bases at V and 0 bases at J, with 6 bases between the two ends. Germline V gene lookup returns CDR1 MNHNS and CDR2 SASEGT. Overall study findings and caveats: Antigens targeted by the expanded peripheral T cells were not determined.

The sequence was obtained from an adult with an advanced solid tumor such as melanoma, head and neck, liver or kidney cancer. The chain employs TRBV6-1 and TRBJ1-1; D gene ambiguous. The input for sequencing was CD4+ or CD8+ T cells sorted from blood, taken in a trial of the OX40 agonist ivuxolimab. As DNA, the CDR3 is TGTGCCAGCATGGTTTTGAACACTGAAGCTTTCTTT. This sequence encodes CASMVLNTEAFF.